These 30 T cell receptor beta chains share one sample of origin, sequenced in a study of CD8 T cells in ankylosing spondylitis. TCRdb redid the calling of the 5' RACE reads with MiXCR, one entry per CDR3 protein. Altogether about 130,000 distinct CDR3 sequences are present, about 7% being singletons, with the ten largest covering more than 10%. Sample: blood, either unsorted or a sorted T cell fraction (not recorded which). These receptor sequences come from a male donor with ankylosing spondylitis or in good health (not recorded which).

There are many counts of this clonotype. This sequence joins TRBV29-1 and TRBJ2-2; TRBD1 or TRBD2 may be the D gene (6 bases each). The CDR3 totals 15 residues. V was cut by 8 bases and J by 2 bases, with 18 bases left in between. In germline, CDR1 is SQVTM, CDR2 ANQGSEA. For the CDR3, the DNA is TGCAGCTCCTACGTGGGGGGCGGAAACACCGGGGAGCTGTTTTTT. This translates into CSSYVGGGNTGELFF.

This clonotype was seen at least ten times. The chain combines TRBV7-3 with TRBJ2-1, with 7 bases aligning to TRBD2. CDR1 is SGHTA, CDR2 FQGTGA, per germline. This CDR3 region has 15 residues. V lost 5 bases and J lost 0; bases outside the gene matches: 4. The CDR3 bases are TGTGCCAGCAGCCCGCTAGCGGACTCCTACAATGAGCAGTTCTTC. Amino acid sequence: CASSPLADSYNEQFF.

This clonotype was picked up many times. The J gene is TRBJ2-7, the V gene TRBV5-1; a possible D gene is TRBD1 (6 bases). V lost 4 bases and J 12 bases, leaving 14 bases between the germline ends. The germline CDR1 and CDR2 sequences are SGHRS and YFSETQ. The length of the CDR3 is 11 residues. CDR3 in amino acids: CASSLTGLLYF. CDR3 nucleotides: TGCGCCAGCAGCCTTACAGGGTTGCTGTACTTC.

This clonotype was found many times. The chain combines TRBV18 with TRBJ1-2; the match to TRBD1 covers 7 bases. CDR3 length equals 13 residues. Germline CDR1 reads KGHSH; CDR2 reads LQKENI. The V and J ends lost 7 bases and 6 bases, in that order; junction bases with no gene match: 8. The CDR3 spells CASLPGQTHGYTF. CDR3 sequence (DNA): TGTGCCAGCTTACCGGGACAGACTCATGGCTACACCTTC.

The sample holds many counts of this clonotype. This chain joins TRBV29-1 and TRBJ2-7; no firm D call. The V gene's germline CDR1 is SQVTM and CDR2 ANQGSEA. The CDR3 spans 11 residues. V lost 3 bases and J 3 bases, leaving 6 bases between the germline ends. The CDR3 DNA sequence: TGCAGCGTTGACGAGAACTACGAGCAGTACTTC. This sequence encodes CSVDENYEQYF.

This clonotype was detected ten times or more. Germline and junction disagree at one end, which may indicate a read error. This chain uses TRBV9 with TRBJ1-5; D gene uncertain. CDR3 length: 14 amino acids. Germline V gene lookup returns CDR1 SGDLS and CDR2 YYNGEE. The CDR3 sequence: CASSTDGSYQPQHF. The CDR3 DNA reads as TGTGCCAGCAGCACCGACGGTAGCTATCAGCCCCAGCATTTT. Using reference TRBV9 and TRBJ1-5 for the parts outside the CDR3, the full variable domain is DSGVTQTPKHLITATGQRVTLRCSPRSGDLSVYWYQQSLDQGLQFLIQYYNGEERAKGNILERFSAQQFPDLHSELNLSSLELGDSALYFCASSTDGSYQPQHFGDGTRLSIL.

This clonotype was found many times. The chain couples TRBV5-1 to TRBJ2-1, with D unclear. In germline, CDR1 is SGHRS, CDR2 YFSETQ. CDR3 size: 14 residues. Trimming pared 1 base from V and 3 bases from J, leaving 8 bases between. CDR3 protein: CASSLMRDYNEQFF. The CDR3 DNA is TGCGCCAGCAGCTTGATGCGTGACTACAATGAGCAGTTCTTC.

This chain links TRBV28 with TRBJ1-1, with D unclear. From germline, CDR1 is MDHEN and CDR2 SYDVKM. There are 16 residues in the CDR3. The V end was cut by 4 bases, the J end by 4 bases, with 19 bases between. In DNA, the CDR3 is TGTGCCAGCAGTTCACCGGACGGCCCGGGTGGCACTGAAGCTTTCTTT. Its protein is CASSSPDGPGGTEAFF.

The sample holds many counts of this clonotype. The chain is built from TRBV19 and TRBJ2-3; TRBD2 aligns across 10 bases. This CDR3 is built from 15 residues. Looked up from germline, CDR1 is LNHDA and CDR2 is SQIVND (reference sequence). With 6 bases clipped from V and 2 bases from J, the junction kept 5 bases outside the gene matches. CDR3 protein: CASREGLAFTDTQYF. CDR3 nucleotide sequence: TGTGCCAGTAGGGAGGGACTAGCGTTCACAGATACGCAGTATTTT.

This clonotype was counted at least ten times. The chain joins TRBV20-1 to TRBJ2-1; 10 nucleotides match TRBD2. Germline V lookup: CDR1 DFQATT, CDR2 SNEGSKA (reference sequence). The ends lost 0 bases at V and 2 bases at J; junction bases unmatched: 16. The CDR3 covers 20 residues. The CDR3 reads CSARDMVAGGLGRTYNEQFF. For the CDR3, the DNA is TGCAGTGCTAGAGATATGGTAGCGGGGGGCCTCGGGAGGACCTACAATGAGCAGTTCTTC.

This clonotype was observed many times. This chain joins TRBV5-1 and TRBJ1-1, with a tentative D call TRBD1 (6 bases). CDR1 and CDR2 from the germline V gene are SGHRS and YFSETQ. This CDR3 has 16 amino acids. V was clipped by 0 bases and J by 4 bases, with 16 bases between them. CDR3 residues: CASSLAPGASGTEAFF. Here the CDR3 DNA reads TGCGCCAGCAGCTTGGCCCCAGGGGCATCGGGCACTGAAGCTTTCTTT. The variable domain in full, completed from reference TRBV5-1 and TRBJ1-1, reads KAGVTQTPRYLIKTRGQQVTLSCSPISGHRSVSWYQQTPGQGLQFLFEYFSETQRNKGNFPGRFSGRQFSNSRSEMNVSTLELGDSALYLCASSLAPGASGTEAFFGQGTRLTVV.

This clonotype was seen ten or more times. The rearrangement links TRBV5-1 to TRBJ2-1; D remains ambiguous. Germline assignment: CDR1 SGHRS and CDR2 YFSETQ. This CDR3 contains 15 residues. The V gene lost 0 bases and the J gene lost 3 bases, with 10 bases spanning the gap. The CDR3 nucleotides are TGCGCCAGCAGCTTGGCTGGTGGGAACTACAATGAGCAGTTCTTC. Amino acids: CASSLAGGNYNEQFF.

This clonotype was seen ten or more times. The V gene is TRBV7-9, the J gene TRBJ2-5; possibly TRBD2 for D (5 bases). Trimming took off 3 bases at V and 1 base at J, with 6 bases between the two ends. Germline V gene sequence: CDR1 SEHNR, CDR2 FQNEAQ (reference sequence). This CDR3 region has 13 residues. CDR3 sequence (DNA): TGTGCCAGCAGCTTTGCGGGCCAAGAGACCCAGTACTTC. Encoded protein: CASSFAGQETQYF.

This clonotype was recorded many times. This sequence joins TRBV20-1 and TRBJ1-5; no clear D gene. The germline V gene encodes CDR1 DFQATT and CDR2 SNEGSKA (reference sequence). V was shortened by 5 bases and J by 1 base, with 9 bases between the two germline ends. This CDR3 contains 13 residues. The CDR3 DNA is TGCAGTGCTTCACGACGGAGCAATCAGCCCCAGCATTTT. Its protein product is CSASRRSNQPQHF.

This clonotype was counted at least ten times. V usage is TRBV5-1 and J usage is TRBJ2-5; TRBD2 is a possible D gene (6 bases). V was shortened by 0 bases and J by 1 base, with 13 bases between the two germline ends. CDR3 size: 16 residues. Looked up from germline, CDR1 is SGHRS and CDR2 is YFSETQ. The CDR3 bases are TGCGCCAGCAGCTTGGTAGGAATGGGGGGCCAAGAGACCCAGTACTTC. Translation gives CASSLVGMGGQETQYF.

This clonotype has ten or more counts. The V and J genes are TRBV5-1 and TRBJ2-6, with D perhaps TRBD2 (6 bases). The germline V gene encodes CDR1 SGHRS and CDR2 YFSETQ. V was cut by 0 bases and J by 14 bases, with 21 bases left in between. This CDR3 has 16 residues. DNA of the CDR3: TGCGCCAGCAGCTTGGATTCGGGGGTGGCCGCGGTGATCCTGACTTTC. This gives the protein CASSLDSGVAAVILTF.

This clonotype was detected a few times. The chain employs TRBV7-6 and TRBJ2-5, with D hard to call. V lost 1 base to trimming and J lost 0 bases, with 6 bases between them. The CDR3 is 14 residues long. Germline values: CDR1 SGHVS, CDR2 FNYEAQ. The CDR3 loop is CASSLDPYQETQYF. Written as DNA, the CDR3 is TGTGCCAGCAGCTTAGATCCGTACCAAGAGACCCAGTACTTC.

The sample holds many counts of this clonotype. This chain connects TRBV5-1 to TRBJ2-5; 13 bases map to TRBD2. CDR1 is SGHRS, CDR2 YFSETQ, per germline. V dropped 4 bases and J dropped 5; count of bases not matched to a gene: 14. The CDR3 runs 18 residues. CDR3 nucleotides: TGCGCCAGCAGCACCCTGTTACTAGCGGGGGGGCAGGGCGAGACCCAGTACTTC. Residues: CASSTLLLAGGQGETQYF.

The rearrangement uses TRBV11-1 and TRBJ2-2, with 9 bases identical to TRBD2. V lost 4 bases to trimming and J lost 7 bases; unmatched junction nucleotides: 16. CDR3 length: 18 residues. Germline loops: CDR1 SGHAT, CDR2 FQDESV (reference sequence). CDR3 in DNA: TGTGCCAGCAGCTCACAAGCTCCTCGCGGGAGGGCCAACGGGGAGCTGTTTTTT. It translates to CASSSQAPRGRANGELFF.

This clonotype was counted a few times. The genes are TRBV20-1 and TRBJ2-2, with a possible D match to TRBD2 (6 bases). V lost 4 bases, J lost 4 bases, and 22 bases lay in between. Germline V gene sequence: CDR1 DFQATT, CDR2 SNEGSKA (reference sequence). CDR3 length: 17 residues. The CDR3: CSATIAGRDPITGELFF. CDR3 bases: TGCAGTGCTACTATCGCGGGACGCGACCCCATCACCGGGGAGCTGTTTTTT.

This clonotype was detected a few times. The chain employs TRBV12-3 or TRBV12-4 and TRBJ1-4, with D perhaps TRBD1 (5 bases). The CDR3 has 13 residues. V lost 4 bases to trimming and J lost 8 bases, with 11 bases between them. The CDR3 region is CASSSGSVEKLFF. The CDR3 region has the DNA TGTGCCAGCAGTTCAGGGTCTGTGGAAAAACTGTTTTTT.

This clonotype has ten or more counts. The J gene is TRBJ1-1, the V gene TRBV25-1; D ambiguous. Trimming removed 4 bases from V and 1 base from J, with 7 bases in between. CDR1 and CDR2 (germline): MGHDK, SYGVNS. This CDR3 has 13 amino acids. The CDR3 here is CASSAQPNTEAFF. The CDR3 DNA reads as TGTGCCAGCAGTGCACAGCCGAACACTGAAGCTTTCTTT. The whole variable domain, filled in from reference TRBV25-1 and TRBJ1-1, reads EADIYQTPRYLVIGTGKKITLECSQTMGHDKMYWYQQDPGMELHLIHYSYGVNSTEKGDLSSESTVSRIRTEHFPLTLESARPSHTSQYLCASSAQPNTEAFFGQGTRLTVV.

This clonotype showed up many times. The chain links TRBV7-9 to TRBJ2-2; no reliable D call. Trimming pared 6 bases from V and 1 base from J, leaving 9 bases between. CDR3 length equals 14 residues. Germline values: CDR1 SEHNR, CDR2 FQNEAQ (reference sequence). The CDR3 loop is CASSSYRNTGELFF. The DNA of the CDR3 is TGTGCCAGCAGTTCCTACAGGAACACCGGGGAGCTGTTTTTT.

This clonotype has only a few counts. J is TRBJ2-4 and V is TRBV5-1; tentatively, D is TRBD1 (5 bases). V lost 3 bases, J lost 8 bases, and 15 bases lay in between. CDR1 is SGHRS and CDR2 is YFSETQ in the germline V gene. The CDR3 sequence is 14 residues long. As DNA, the CDR3 is TGCGCCAGCAGCTCGGCAGGGAATCGAGACATTCAGTACTTC. It encodes CASSSAGNRDIQYF.

This clonotype has a count of ten or more. The CDR3 region has the DNA TGTGCCAGCAGCGCAACGGGGGGATCCTACGAGCAGTACTTC. Protein: CASSATGGSYEQYF. The chain joins TRBV9 to TRBJ2-7; TRBD2 aligns across 7 bases. J lost 1 base, V lost 3 bases, and 4 bases had no gene match. The CDR3 is 14 amino acids. Germline CDR1 is SGDLS and CDR2 is YYNGEE. Combining the CDR3 with reference TRBV9 and TRBJ2-7 gives the whole variable domain DSGVTQTPKHLITATGQRVTLRCSPRSGDLSVYWYQQSLDQGLQFLIQYYNGEERAKGNILERFSAQQFPDLHSELNLSSLELGDSALYFCASSATGGSYEQYFGPGTRLTVT.

This clonotype was seen at least ten times. The chain has TRBV2 and TRBJ2-1; D is ambiguous. Germline CDR1 and CDR2: SNHLY and FYNNEI. This CDR3 region has 12 residues. Between the trimmed V and J ends, which lost 4 bases and 9 bases, there was a span of 10 bases. The CDR3 loop reads CASSGSRVEQFF. The CDR3 DNA follows: TGTGCCAGCAGTGGCTCAAGGGTTGAGCAGTTCTTC.

This clonotype was detected ten times or more. This sequence joins TRBV12-3 or TRBV12-4 and TRBJ2-3; 12 bases align to TRBD2. V was pared by 7 bases and J by 2 bases, with 7 bases of the junction left unmatched. The length of the CDR3 is 16 residues. CDR3 coding DNA: TGTGCCAGCACCAAGGGACTAGCGGGCCTCACAGATACGCAGTATTTT. Residues: CASTKGLAGLTDTQYF.

This clonotype was seen many times. The chain links TRBV6-1 to TRBJ2-1; D may be TRBD2 (6 bases). This CDR3 is 13 amino acids long. CDR1 and CDR2 (germline): MNHNS, SASEGT. With 6 bases removed from V and 6 bases from J, the gap between germline ends came to 12 bases. CDR3 sequence (DNA): TGTGCCAGCAGCCGGAGTAGCGGCAATGAGCAGTTCTTC. Amino acid sequence: CASSRSSGNEQFF.

This clonotype has at least ten counts. The V and J genes are TRBV6-2 or TRBV6-3 and TRBJ2-3; D gene ambiguous. V dropped 6 bases and J dropped 6 bases, with 10 bases sitting between them. This CDR3 region has 12 residues. CDR1 and CDR2 (germline): MNHEY, SVGEGT. The CDR3 coding sequence is TGTGCCAGCAGGTCAACATCTGATACGCAGTATTTT. This sequence encodes CASRSTSDTQYF.

This clonotype came up many times. The chain employs TRBV18 and TRBJ2-4; 8 bases line up with TRBD1. Trimming took 3 bases from V and 4 from J; bases not matched to a gene: 2. The CDR3 covers 14 residues. Germline loops: CDR1 KGHSH, CDR2 LQKENI. This CDR3 is CASSPDRVKNIQYF. DNA for the CDR3: TGTGCCAGCTCACCGGACAGGGTTAAAAACATTCAGTACTTC.